This T cell receptor (beta chain) came from a study of T cell responses to AZD1222 COVID-19 vaccine (dated by TCRdb to the early 2020s). Some background on the complete study: TCR sequencing covered approximately 230 trial participants: roughly 200 given two doses of AZD1222 and about 26 given two doses of MenACWY control vaccine. Trial participants were enrolled by age into 18-55, 56-69 and 70-plus year subgroups, with about 150, 27 and 61 TCR-sequenced participants respectively. General findings and caveats noted by the study authors: Because no samples from the day 14 peak response were available, repertoires could be characterized only after the peak T cell response. Spike-specific TCR breadth and depth rose significantly after two AZD1222 doses compared with day 0 and with MenACWY recipients. Most participants were white British and females outnumbered males, and the authors suggested that clonal diversity may have been underestimated. The whole spike protein was spanned by vaccine-associated CD4 TCRs, and dominant responses were seen in regions 160-218 and 743-854. Conclusions about previously exposed vaccinees are limited, since just six AZD1222 recipients were seropositive for SARS-CoV-2 at baseline. In the small 56-69-year group, the increase in depth fell short of significance, most likely because of low power. Reportedly, close to half of the unique spike-specific TCRs recognized epitopes lying outside the regions that are mutated in the B.1.351 and B.1.1.7 variants.

Deletion took 4 bases off V and 0 bases off J, with a span of 13 bases between the germline ends. The CDR3 has 15 amino acids, counting the end cysteine and phenylalanine. Only the CDR3 part of the read is kept: 45 bases, read in frame from the first base. From the germline V gene, CDR1 is SGHRS and CDR2 is YFSETQ. On this clone: It lacks a known antigen. Base qualities are not at hand, and no much larger clone is one base apart.

The time point tag for this specimen amounts to: about 28 days (+/-7) after the second vaccine dose. AZD1222 recipients with second doses at about 4 weeks or about 12 weeks were pooled, because spike-specific TCR depth and breadth did not differ between schedules. Vaccinee samples were obtained from the UK trials COV001 and COV002, which included a single-blind randomized controlled phase 2/3 trial of AZD1222 (ChAdOx1 nCoV-19) in healthy adults. Trial participant PBMC samples were collected at day 0 and day 28 after the second dose for TCRbeta chain sequencing. The CDR3 regions of human TCRbeta chains were analyzed by immunosequencing. The study's own analysis went as follows. TCRs in the repertoires were matched against a reference library of SARS-CoV-2-specific TCRs that had been generated with the MIRA antigen-specificity platform. Breadth was defined as the fraction of unique TCRs that were SARS-CoV-2-associated. Depth was defined as the fraction of total T cells that were SARS-CoV-2-associated. Each spike-specific TCR was assigned to its reactive spike region and to a CD4 or CD8 class using the MIRA data. Log10-transformed breadth and depth values were compared by one-way ANOVA with Sidak's multiple comparisons tests. Held by TCRdb, this immuneACCESS table contains in-frame sequences only and omits some clones. Under half of the omission traces to an unresolved V gene where checked; the cause of the rest is unknown. Clonal size and the V and J genes are those of that table, whereas D and trimming came from the DNA. The sample table holds under 150,000 clones, of which approximately 90% were seen once. Roughly 9.9% of the sample goes to the ten largest clones.

The rearrangement combines TRBV5-1 with TRBJ1-2, with the D gene not confidently named. The clonotype comes from an adult who received the AZD1222 COVID-19 vaccine. The sequenced sample was peripheral blood, obtained 28 days after the second AZD1222 dose. Read as DNA, the sequence is TGCGCCAGCAGCCCTGAAGGCGGCGCTAACTATGGCTACACCTTC. Its translation reads: CASSPEGGANYGYTF.